This is a list of T cell receptor beta chains from one sample in a study of blood T cell repertoires in COVID-19. Assay: immunoSEQ multiplex PCR; the TCRdb copy retains only in-frame clones and omits some. The sample lists about 240,000 clones, about four fifths occurring once. The specimen sequenced was peripheral blood. Source of these receptors: an older woman with acute or convalescent COVID-19. The CDR3 runs from the conserved cysteine through the conserved F or W. Fields, in order: D gene, clone size, V gene, J gene, CDR3 DNA, CDR3 protein. D genes are given only for firm matches. The size entry is marked missing in some rows and otherwise reads once, few, many or a size class.

d_call: TRBD1; clone_size: NA; v_call: TRBV3-1/TRBV3-2; j_call: TRBJ1-5; cdr3_nt: TGTGCCAGCAGCCAAGACAGACAGGGGGATCAGCCCCAGCATTTT; cdr3_aa: CASSQDRQGDQPQHF
d_call: NA; clone_size: NA; v_call: TRBV7-2; j_call: TRBJ1-6; cdr3_nt: TGTGCCAGCAGCTCCCCGGGTCTTATATATAATTCACCCCTCCACTTT; cdr3_aa: CASSSPGLIYNSPLHF
d_call: NA; clone_size: few; v_call: TRBV6-6; j_call: TRBJ1-1; cdr3_nt: TGTGCCAGCAGTTACGCCAGGGGAGAAGCTTTCTTT; cdr3_aa: CASSYARGEAFF
d_call: NA; clone_size: NA; v_call: TRBV2; j_call: TRBJ2-5; cdr3_nt: TGTGCCAGCAGTGAATGGAGGAGGGGTGGGGAGACCCAGTACTTC; cdr3_aa: CASSEWRRGGETQYF
d_call: TRBD1; clone_size: NA; v_call: TRBV30; j_call: TRBJ1-3; cdr3_nt: TGTGCCTGGAGTACGACAGGGCGAAACACCATATATTTT; cdr3_aa: CAWSTTGRNTIYF
d_call: NA; clone_size: once; v_call: TRBV10-3; j_call: TRBJ1-5; cdr3_nt: TGTGCCATCAGTGATTCTACAGGCAATCAGCCCCAGCATTTT; cdr3_aa: CAISDSTGNQPQHF
d_call: TRBD1; clone_size: NA; v_call: TRBV19; j_call: TRBJ1-2; cdr3_nt: TGTGCCAGTAGTATTCCGGGACAGGGCCGCTTCGGGGATGGCTACACCTTC; cdr3_aa: CASSIPGQGRFGDGYTF
d_call: NA; clone_size: NA; v_call: TRBV7-9; j_call: TRBJ2-7; cdr3_nt: TGTGCCAGCAGCTTAGCCGGGACAATATCCTACGAGCAGTACTTC; cdr3_aa: CASSLAGTISYEQYF
d_call: NA; clone_size: NA; v_call: TRBV7-9; j_call: TRBJ1-6; cdr3_nt: TGTGCCAGCAGCTTAACGGGGGGCTTTACCTATAATTCACCCCTCCACTTT; cdr3_aa: CASSLTGGFTYNSPLHF
d_call: NA; clone_size: NA; v_call: TRBV15; j_call: TRBJ2-1; cdr3_nt: TGTGCCACCAGAATCGGTAGCGGACTGGGTGAGCAGTTCTTC; cdr3_aa: CATRIGSGLGEQFF
d_call: NA; clone_size: NA; v_call: TRBV3-1/TRBV3-2; j_call: TRBJ1-1; cdr3_nt: TGTGCCACCAAAGGGAGGGGAAATGTGAACACTGAAGCTTTCTTT; cdr3_aa: CATKGRGNVNTEAFF
d_call: NA; clone_size: once; v_call: TRBV6-6; j_call: TRBJ1-4; cdr3_nt: TGTGCCAGCAGTGTCGGACAGCAGACAACTAATGAAAAACTGTTTTTT; cdr3_aa: CASSVGQQTTNEKLFF
d_call: NA; clone_size: NA; v_call: TRBV3-1/TRBV3-2; j_call: TRBJ1-6; cdr3_nt: TGTGCCAGCAGCCAAAGAGGGCTCAATTCACCCCTCCACTTT; cdr3_aa: CASSQRGLNSPLHF
d_call: NA; clone_size: NA; v_call: TRBV27; j_call: TRBJ1-2; cdr3_nt: TGTGCCAGCAGTTCCCTTCTGGCAGGGGCGACTAACTATGGCTACACCTTC; cdr3_aa: CASSSLLAGATNYGYTF
d_call: TRBD1; clone_size: NA; v_call: TRBV3-1/TRBV3-2; j_call: TRBJ2-7; cdr3_nt: TGTGCCAGCAGCCCTTCCCCTCCGGACAGGGGATCCGAGCAGTACTTC; cdr3_aa: CASSPSPPDRGSEQYF
d_call: NA; clone_size: NA; v_call: TRBV2; j_call: TRBJ1-1; cdr3_nt: TGTGCCAGCAGTCTGTCCAGGGGACCGAACACTGAAGCTTTCTTT; cdr3_aa: CASSLSRGPNTEAFF
d_call: TRBD2; clone_size: NA; v_call: TRBV6-5; j_call: TRBJ2-7; cdr3_nt: TGTGCCAGCAGTTACCAGACTAGCGGGGGGCTATACGAGCAGTACTTC; cdr3_aa: CASSYQTSGGLYEQYF
d_call: NA; clone_size: NA; v_call: TRBV10-1; j_call: TRBJ1-6; cdr3_nt: TGCGCCAGCAGTCGGGACATAAATAATTCACCCCTCCACTTT; cdr3_aa: CASSRDINNSPLHF
d_call: TRBD1; clone_size: NA; v_call: TRBV5-1; j_call: TRBJ1-4; cdr3_nt: TGCGCCAGCAGCCCCGGGGACAGGGAAGTTGAAAAACTGTTTTTT; cdr3_aa: CASSPGDREVEKLFF
d_call: NA; clone_size: NA; v_call: TRBV9; j_call: TRBJ2-4; cdr3_nt: TGTGCCAGCAGCGCATCCTCCTCGGAGGGAATAGCCAAAAACATTCAGTACTTC; cdr3_aa: CASSASSSEGIAKNIQYF
d_call: NA; clone_size: many; v_call: TRBV7-9; j_call: TRBJ1-5; cdr3_nt: TGTGCCAGCAGCTTAGACAACAGCTATCAGCCCCAGCATTTT; cdr3_aa: CASSLDNSYQPQHF
d_call: TRBD1; clone_size: NA; v_call: TRBV19; j_call: TRBJ1-5; cdr3_nt: TGTGCCAGTAACCGACAGGGCATGAATCAGCCCCAGCATTTT; cdr3_aa: CASNRQGMNQPQHF
d_call: NA; clone_size: NA; v_call: TRBV2; j_call: TRBJ1-3; cdr3_nt: TGTGCCAGCCGTTTTGTACGCGACTTTTCATCCTCTGGAAACACCATATATTTT; cdr3_aa: CASRFVRDFSSSGNTIYF
d_call: NA; clone_size: NA; v_call: TRBV25-1; j_call: TRBJ2-7; cdr3_nt: TGTGCCAGCAGTGCTTTAGAGGACATATCCTACGAGCAGTACTTC; cdr3_aa: CASSALEDISYEQYF
d_call: TRBD2; clone_size: few; v_call: TRBV2; j_call: TRBJ2-3; cdr3_nt: TGTGCCAGCAGTGAGGTAGCGGGGGCCTACACAGATACGCAGTATTTT; cdr3_aa: CASSEVAGAYTDTQYF
d_call: TRBD1; clone_size: NA; v_call: TRBV19; j_call: TRBJ1-1; cdr3_nt: TGTGCCAGTAGCCCCGACAGGGGGCAAACTGAAGCTTTCTTT; cdr3_aa: CASSPDRGQTEAFF
d_call: TRBD1; clone_size: NA; v_call: TRBV28; j_call: TRBJ1-2; cdr3_nt: TGTGCCAGCAGTTTTGGCCGGGACAGGGGGTTTTACTATGGCTACACCTTC; cdr3_aa: CASSFGRDRGFYYGYTF
d_call: NA; clone_size: NA; v_call: TRBV7-7; j_call: TRBJ1-2; cdr3_nt: TGTGCCAGCAGCCCCCTGGCCCCCGGGGCGGGATATGGCTACACCTTC; cdr3_aa: CASSPLAPGAGYGYTF
d_call: NA; clone_size: NA; v_call: TRBV9; j_call: TRBJ1-1; cdr3_nt: TGTGCCAGCAGCGTAACCCAGGGGAGAAGGCAAGCTTTCTTT; cdr3_aa: CASSVTQGRRQAFF
d_call: NA; clone_size: NA; v_call: TRBV3-1/TRBV3-2; j_call: TRBJ1-3; cdr3_nt: TGTGCCAGCAGCCTAGACAGATCCTCTGGAAACACCATATATTTT; cdr3_aa: CASSLDRSSGNTIYF
d_call: NA; clone_size: NA; v_call: TRBV4-2; j_call: TRBJ1-1; cdr3_nt: TGTGCCAGCAGCCAAGGGACACGAGACACTGAAGCTTTCTTT; cdr3_aa: CASSQGTRDTEAFF
d_call: NA; clone_size: NA; v_call: TRBV6-5; j_call: TRBJ1-5; cdr3_nt: TGTGCCAGCAGCCGATCCGAGCGGCAGCCCCAGCATTTT; cdr3_aa: CASSRSERQPQHF
d_call: TRBD2; clone_size: NA; v_call: TRBV2; j_call: TRBJ2-5; cdr3_nt: TGTGCCAGCAGCCCCGATGGACTAGCGGGGGAGACCCAGTACTTC; cdr3_aa: CASSPDGLAGETQYF
d_call: TRBD1; clone_size: NA; v_call: TRBV10-3; j_call: TRBJ2-7; cdr3_nt: TGTGCCATCAGACAGGACAGGGTTTACGAGCAGTACTTC; cdr3_aa: CAIRQDRVYEQYF
d_call: TRBD1; clone_size: NA; v_call: TRBV7-2; j_call: TRBJ2-7; cdr3_nt: TGTGCCAGCAGCTTCTACAGGGGCTACGAGCAGTACTTC; cdr3_aa: CASSFYRGYEQYF
d_call: NA; clone_size: NA; v_call: TRBV5-1; j_call: TRBJ1-2; cdr3_nt: TGCGCCAGCAGCTTGATGCAGGGGATATATGGCTACACCTTC; cdr3_aa: CASSLMQGIYGYTF
d_call: NA; clone_size: NA; v_call: TRBV2; j_call: TRBJ1-6; cdr3_nt: TGTGCCAGCGGGGCAGGATGGAGTTCACCCCTCCACTTT; cdr3_aa: CASGAGWSSPLHF
d_call: TRBD1; clone_size: NA; v_call: TRBV19; j_call: TRBJ1-2; cdr3_nt: TGTGCCAGTAGTATCTCGACAGGGGGCCACTATGGCTACACCTTC; cdr3_aa: CASSISTGGHYGYTF
d_call: NA; clone_size: NA; v_call: TRBV4-3; j_call: TRBJ1-6; cdr3_nt: TGCGCCAGCAGCCAAGATGACAGAGTGGCAAATTCACCCCTCCACTTT; cdr3_aa: CASSQDDRVANSPLHF
d_call: NA; clone_size: NA; v_call: TRBV29-1; j_call: TRBJ1-2; cdr3_nt: TGCAGCGTTGAAGGGACAGTACCTTATGGCTACACCTTC; cdr3_aa: CSVEGTVPYGYTF
d_call: TRBD2; clone_size: NA; v_call: TRBV6-5; j_call: TRBJ2-7; cdr3_nt: TGTGCCAGCACCGACCTGGGGACTAGCGGTTACGAGCAGTACTTC; cdr3_aa: CASTDLGTSGYEQYF
d_call: NA; clone_size: NA; v_call: TRBV5-1; j_call: TRBJ1-2; cdr3_nt: TGCGCCAGCAGCTTGGGAGGGTCTTTGGCCTATGGCTACACCTTC; cdr3_aa: CASSLGGSLAYGYTF
d_call: NA; clone_size: NA; v_call: TRBV7-9; j_call: TRBJ1-1; cdr3_nt: TGTGCCAGCAGATATACAGGGAGGGGCAACACTGAAGCTTTCTTT; cdr3_aa: CASRYTGRGNTEAFF
d_call: NA; clone_size: NA; v_call: TRBV27; j_call: TRBJ2-3; cdr3_nt: TGTGCCAGCAGTTTAGGGCTGCGCACAGATACGCAGTATTTT; cdr3_aa: CASSLGLRTDTQYF
d_call: NA; clone_size: few; v_call: TRBV7-2; j_call: TRBJ1-1; cdr3_nt: TGTGCCAGCAGCTTACTTCCCCTGAACACTGAAGCTTTCTTT; cdr3_aa: CASSLLPLNTEAFF
d_call: TRBD1; clone_size: NA; v_call: TRBV12-3/TRBV12-4; j_call: TRBJ1-2; cdr3_nt: TGTGCCAGCAGTATACGGGACAGGGACGGCTACACCTTC; cdr3_aa: CASSIRDRDGYTF
d_call: NA; clone_size: NA; v_call: TRBV19; j_call: TRBJ2-5; cdr3_nt: TGTGCCAGTAGTAGTAACAGGGAGACCCAGTACTTC; cdr3_aa: CASSSNRETQYF
d_call: TRBD1; clone_size: NA; v_call: TRBV6-5; j_call: TRBJ1-6; cdr3_nt: TGTGCCAGCACCAGACAGGGCTATAATTCACCCCTCCACTTT; cdr3_aa: CASTRQGYNSPLHF
d_call: TRBD1; clone_size: NA; v_call: TRBV14; j_call: TRBJ2-5; cdr3_nt: TGTGCCAGCAGCCAAGGACAGGGAAAGTGGACCCAGTACTTC; cdr3_aa: CASSQGQGKWTQYF
d_call: NA; clone_size: few; v_call: TRBV7-9; j_call: TRBJ2-7; cdr3_nt: TGTGCCAGCAGTCCCGGGGGTTTCTCCTACGAGCAGTACTTC; cdr3_aa: CASSPGGFSYEQYF
d_call: TRBD1; clone_size: NA; v_call: TRBV7-2; j_call: TRBJ2-7; cdr3_nt: TGTGCCAGCAGCTTGACAGGGCTCCCCTACGAGCAGTACTTC; cdr3_aa: CASSLTGLPYEQYF
d_call: NA; clone_size: NA; v_call: TRBV9; j_call: TRBJ1-6; cdr3_nt: TGTGCCAGCAGCGGAGGGAGAGGGATCAATTCACCCCTCCACTTT; cdr3_aa: CASSGGRGINSPLHF
d_call: NA; clone_size: once; v_call: TRBV29-1; j_call: TRBJ1-1; cdr3_nt: TGCAGCGACGATGGGAGGCGAGAAGCTTTCTTT; cdr3_aa: CSDDGRREAFF